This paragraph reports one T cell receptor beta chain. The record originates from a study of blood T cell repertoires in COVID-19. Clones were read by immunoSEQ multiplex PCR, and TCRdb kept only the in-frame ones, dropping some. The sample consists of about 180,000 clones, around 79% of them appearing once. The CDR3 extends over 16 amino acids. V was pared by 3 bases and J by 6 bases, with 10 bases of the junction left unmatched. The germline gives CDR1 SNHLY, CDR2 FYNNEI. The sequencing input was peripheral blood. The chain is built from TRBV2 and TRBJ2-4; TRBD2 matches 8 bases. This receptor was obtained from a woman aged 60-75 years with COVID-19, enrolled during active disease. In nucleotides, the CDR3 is TGTGCCAGCAGTGACCGGGCGGCGGGGGGTGGAAACATTCAGTACTTC. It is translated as CASSDRAAGGGNIQYF.